One and the same sample provided the 23 T cell receptor beta chains below, sequenced in a study of blood T cell repertoires in COVID-19. The assay was immunoSEQ multiplex PCR, and TCRdb's table has in-frame clones only and misses some. The data show fewer than 300,000 clones, approximately 90% seen once. Input material: PBMCs or T cells enriched from blood (not recorded which). The receptors derive from a woman aged 25 to 39 who had recovered from COVID-19.

The chain recombines TRBV5-1 with TRBJ2-3, with D possibly TRBD2 on 7 matching bases. The CDR3 spans 14 residues. Between the trimmed V and J ends, which lost 6 bases and 4 bases, there was a span of 15 bases. Germline lookup yields CDR1 SGHRS and CDR2 YFSETQ. DNA of the CDR3: TGCGCCAGCACCGGAAGGGGGGGATCAGATACGCAGTATTTT. Protein sequence: CASTGRGGSDTQYF.

V usage is TRBV14 and J usage is TRBJ1-3, with D tentatively TRBD1 (6 bases). Germline CDR1 and CDR2: SGHDN and FVKESK. The CDR3 sequence is 16 residues long. Trimming removed 3 bases from V and 0 bases from J, with 12 bases in between. In DNA form, the CDR3 reads TGTGCCAGCAGCCACGGACAGATTTACTCTGGAAACACCATATATTTT. Its translation: CASSHGQIYSGNTIYF.

The gene calls are TRBV28 and TRBJ1-6; 7 bases fit TRBD1. Germline trimming cut 9 bases from V and 0 bases from J; bases unmatched to any gene: 2. CDR1 is MDHEN and CDR2 is SYDVKM in the germline V gene. The CDR3 consists of 14 residues. The CDR3 sequence: CASHRGSYNSPLHF. The DNA of the CDR3 is TGTGCCAGTCACAGGGGCTCCTATAATTCACCCCTCCACTTT.

The chain couples TRBV6-2 or TRBV6-3 to TRBJ2-7; TRBD2 agrees at 12 bases. Germline trimming cut 5 bases from V and 7 bases from J; bases unmatched to any gene: 12. CDR3 length: 16 residues. Germline CDR1 MNHEY, CDR2 SVGEGT. Here the CDR3 DNA reads TGTGCCAGCAGTCCCTCCAGACTAGCGGGAGTCGGGGAGCAGTACTTC. Amino acid sequence: CASSPSRLAGVGEQYF.

This clone was observed a single time. V gene TRBV6-5 combines with J gene TRBJ2-1; 8 nucleotides match TRBD1. J was trimmed by 10 bases and V by 6 bases; bases with no gene match: 14. Germline-derived CDR1 and CDR2 are MNHEY and SVGAGI. This CDR3 region has 15 residues. CDR3 DNA sequence: TGTGCCAGCAGCCCCGCCCGGACAGGGAAAGAAGAGCAGTTCTTC. Residues: CASSPARTGKEEQFF.

The chain has TRBV4-3 and TRBJ2-7, with D perhaps TRBD2 (6 bases). CDR3 length: 15 residues. Germline CDR1 is LGHNA and CDR2 is YSLEER. V was cut by 1 base and J by 2 bases, with 12 bases left in between. The CDR3 DNA follows: TGCGCCAGCAGCCAAGGCCGAGCGGGCCCCTACGAGCAGTACTTC. It yields the protein CASSQGRAGPYEQYF.

This chain joins TRBV19 and TRBJ1-2; no reliable D call. V was shortened by 6 bases and J by 8 bases, with 16 bases between the two germline ends. CDR3 size: 13 residues. Germline values: CDR1 LNHDA, CDR2 SQIVND (reference sequence). CDR3 in amino acids: CASSHTPRVGYTF. CDR3 in DNA: TGTGCCAGTAGCCACACCCCGAGGGTCGGCTACACCTTC.

The chain is built from TRBV9 and TRBJ2-2; maybe TRBD1 (5 bases). From germline, CDR1 is SGDLS and CDR2 YYNGEE. The CDR3 runs 17 residues. The V gene lost 0 bases and the J gene lost 7 bases, with 19 bases spanning the gap. CDR3 sequence reads: CASSVGEIGRTFGELFF. CDR3 DNA sequence: TGTGCCAGCAGCGTAGGGGAAATCGGGCGGACATTCGGGGAGCTGTTTTTT.

The sample holds one count of this clone. The identical CDR3 is also encoded by other nucleotide sequences in the sample. V gene TRBV9 combines with J gene TRBJ2-5; D may be TRBD1 (6 bases). Germline V lookup: CDR1 SGDLS, CDR2 YYNGEE. V dropped 0 bases and J dropped 3 bases, with 6 bases sitting between them. The CDR3 has 13 amino acids. In nucleotides, the CDR3 is TGTGCCAGCAGCGTAGACAGGGAAGAGACCCAGTACTTC. Its protein is CASSVDREETQYF.

V is TRBV28 and J is TRBJ1-4, with D uncertain. Trimming shortened V by 5 bases and J by 7 bases, and 8 bases separated the two germline ends. The length of the CDR3 is 12 residues. Germline V gene sequence: CDR1 MDHEN, CDR2 SYDVKM. The CDR3 loop reads CASSGPLEKLFF. Written as DNA, the CDR3 is TGTGCCAGCAGTGGCCCCCTTGAAAAACTGTTTTTT.

The V gene is TRBV7-3, the J gene TRBJ2-1, with TRBD2 identical over 9 bases. Germline V CDR1 and CDR2: SGHTA, FQGTGA. Trimming took 5 bases from V and 4 from J; bases not matched to a gene: 6. The CDR3 has 15 amino acids. CDR3: CASSPGAGGYNEQFF. CDR3 DNA sequence: TGTGCCAGCAGCCCCGGGGCGGGAGGGTACAATGAGCAGTTCTTC.

V gene TRBV2 combines with J gene TRBJ2-7; TRBD2 agrees at 8 bases. The ends lost 7 bases at V and 3 bases at J; junction bases unmatched: 5. CDR1 and CDR2 (germline): SNHLY, FYNNEI. CDR3 length: 13 amino acids. The CDR3 sequence is CASTTGGSYEQYF. Here the CDR3 DNA reads TGTGCCAGCACCACGGGGGGGAGCTACGAGCAGTACTTC.

This rearrangement joins TRBV4-2 to TRBJ1-5; the match to TRBD1 covers 8 bases. The CDR3 totals 16 residues. V shed 1 base and J 2 bases; nucleotides not matched to a gene: 4. Germline loops: CDR1 LGHNA, CDR2 YNFKEQ. CDR3 loop: CASSQADRDRNQPQHF. The CDR3 DNA is TGTGCCAGCAGCCAAGCGGACAGGGACCGCAATCAGCCCCAGCATTTT.

CDR3 DNA: TGTGCCAGCAGCTTTTCTCCCCCTGTTGTCGAGCAGTACTTC. It encodes CASSFSPPVVEQYF. The chain has TRBV5-5 and TRBJ2-7; D is unresolved. This CDR3 spans 14 amino acids. CDR1 and CDR2 from the germline V gene are SGHKS and YYEKEE (reference sequence). Deletions cut 2 bases from V and 6 bases from J, with 15 bases between.

The CDR3 DNA reads TGTGCCTGGAGTGTAGGGATAGCGGGACGAACCTACGAGCAGTACTTC. Translated: CAWSVGIAGRTYEQYF. The chain uses TRBV30 and TRBJ2-7, with 8 bases matching TRBD2. V trimming: 0 bases; J trimming: 2 bases; junction bases outside the gene matches: 9. The length of the CDR3 is 16 residues. CDR1 GTSNPN and CDR2 SVGIG come from the germline V gene (reference sequence).

About this clone itself: The sample has other DNA sequences that encode this CDR3 too. This rearrangement joins TRBV7-2 to TRBJ1-5; TRBD1 aligns across 9 bases. Germline CDR1 and CDR2: SGHTA and FQGNSA. The V segment lost 5 bases and the J segment 0 bases; nucleotides outside the gene matches: 2. This CDR3 region has 15 residues. CDR3 protein: CASSPGQGSNQPQHF. CDR3 bases: TGTGCCAGCAGCCCGGGACAGGGTAGCAATCAGCCCCAGCATTTT.

The rearrangement links TRBV7-3 to TRBJ2-5; maybe TRBD1 (6 bases). V was shortened by 1 base and J by 3 bases, with 15 bases between the two germline ends. Germline CDR1 SGHTA, CDR2 FQGTGA. CDR3 length equals 16 residues. The DNA for the CDR3 is TGTGCCAGCAGCTTAATTATCAGGGGAGAGGAAGAGACCCAGTACTTC. It translates to CASSLIIRGEEETQYF.

This rearrangement joins TRBV2 to TRBJ2-7; 10 nucleotides match TRBD2. CDR3 size: 15 residues. The V and J ends lost 6 bases and 5 bases, in that order; junction bases with no gene match: 10. Germline V gives CDR1 SNHLY, CDR2 FYNNEI. The CDR3 region has the DNA TGTGCCAGCAGGGGGGTGGCTAGCGGGAGTAACGAGCAGTACTTC. Protein product: CASRGVASGSNEQYF.

The chain has TRBV27 and TRBJ2-5, with TRBD1 matching 7 bases. The CDR3 spans 16 residues. CDR1 and CDR2 (germline): MNHEY, SMNVEV (reference sequence). V gave up 3 bases and J gave up 2 bases; unmatched junction bases: 9. CDR3 sequence: CASSFVGSRGQETQYF. In DNA form, the CDR3 reads TGTGCCAGCAGTTTTGTAGGATCCAGGGGGCAAGAGACCCAGTACTTC.

The sample holds one count of this clone. The rearrangement uses TRBV20-1 and TRBJ2-7; D perhaps matches TRBD2 (6 bases). V was cut by 3 bases and J by 4 bases, with 13 bases left in between. The germline CDR1 and CDR2 sequences are DFQATT and SNEGSKA (reference sequence). The CDR3 runs to 13 residues. The chain's CDR3 is CSASSLTSYEQYF. DNA of the CDR3: TGCAGTGCTAGTTCCCTGACTAGTTACGAGCAGTACTTC.

V and J are TRBV5-1 and TRBJ2-1; TRBD2 matches 10 bases. CDR1 and CDR2 from the germline V gene are SGHRS and YFSETQ. The CDR3 has 20 amino acids. The ends lost 2 bases at V and 0 bases at J; junction bases unmatched: 14. The CDR3 DNA sequence: TGCGCCAGCAGCTTCGGACTAGCGGCCTTTCAACCTAGCTCCTACAATGAGCAGTTCTTC. It is translated as CASSFGLAAFQPSSYNEQFF.

V gene TRBV6-2 or TRBV6-3 combines with J gene TRBJ1-2; D is ambiguous. This CDR3 is 14 amino acids long. Between the trimmed V and J ends, which lost 2 bases and 8 bases, there was a span of 15 bases. Germline CDR1 MNHEY, CDR2 SVGEGT. The CDR3 reads CASSYAGDLGGYTF. For the CDR3, the DNA is TGTGCCAGCAGTTACGCGGGAGATCTAGGCGGCTACACCTTC.

Only one count was recorded for this clone. V is TRBV7-2 and J is TRBJ1-1; the D is unclear. CDR1 and CDR2 (germline): SGHTA, FQGNSA. The CDR3 is 12 amino acids. The germline V and J ends were trimmed by 8 bases and 4 bases, with 11 bases remaining between them. The CDR3: CASPMSSTEAFF. DNA for the CDR3: TGTGCCAGCCCCATGTCCAGCACTGAAGCTTTCTTT.